This T cell receptor (beta chain) came from a study of shared clonotypes between healthy human individuals. Replicate PCRs run on sorted subsets employed 150 to 250 ng DNA, about 27,000 T cell genomes. Here immunoSEQ multiplex PCR was the method, and the copy in TCRdb shows in-frame clones only, minus some. The data show 450,000 to 700,000 clones, roughly 95% seen once. General observations from the study: Blood was the sole source, and tissue repertoires probably differ.

Notes on this clone: No antigen is known for it.

Only CD45RO-negative cells positively selected for CCR7 counted as naive CD8 cells, so terminally differentiated effector memory CD45RA+ cells were excluded. Trimming left V 3 bases short and J 6 bases short, with 20 bases between. Germline-derived CDR1 and CDR2 are SGDLS and YYNGEE. This CDR3 contains 16 residues. The sequence derives from a woman in her thirties in good health. Sequenced: naive CD8+ T cells sorted from blood. The chain recombines TRBV9 with TRBJ2-3; the D gene is possibly TRBD1 (6 bases). The CDR3 nucleotides are TGTGCCAGCAGCGGTAGACTTGCGCAGGGGACGGATACGCAGTATTTT. Its protein is CASSGRLAQGTDTQYF.